The rows below give T cell receptor beta chains drawn from one sample of a study of early stage breast cancer tumors. Profiling relied on immunoSEQ multiplex PCR, and the TCRdb table lists in-frame clones only, not all of them. The repertoire has 25,000 to 35,000 clones, about 70% of them found once; the top ten carry around 34%. The specimen sequenced was blood. The receptors originated from a person between 50 and 60 years old with breast cancer. The CDR3 runs from the conserved cysteine through the conserved F or W. D genes are given only for firm matches. A clone size is listed for some rows: how often the clone was seen (once, few, many), or a class if it is expanded.

J gene | clone size | D gene | V gene | CDR3 protein | CDR3 DNA
TRBJ1-1 | NA | NA | TRBV29-1 | CSDSSGDGAFF | TGCAGCGACTCTTCCGGGGATGGAGCTTTCTTT
TRBJ2-7 | NA | NA | TRBV5-8 | CASSFGPSRVEQYF | TGTGCCAGCAGCTTCGGACCCTCTCGTGTGGAGCAGTACTTC
TRBJ1-2 | NA | TRBD1 | TRBV7-9 | CASSSSQGASPRAGYTF | TGTGCCAGCAGCTCATCACAGGGGGCAAGCCCCAGAGCCGGCTACACCTTC
TRBJ2-7 | NA | TRBD2 | TRBV15 | CATSRAPTSGSNEQYF | TGTGCCACCAGCAGAGCACCCACTAGCGGGAGCAACGAGCAGTACTTC
TRBJ2-5 | NA | TRBD1 | TRBV11-3 | CASSPQRAGGIETQYF | TGTGCCAGCAGCCCCCAACGGGCAGGGGGTATCGAGACCCAGTACTTC
TRBJ1-1 | NA | TRBD1 | TRBV6-5 | CASSYPGQGFGEAFF | TGTGCCAGCAGTTATCCGGGACAGGGTTTTGGTGAAGCTTTCTTT
TRBJ1-5 | NA | NA | TRBV19 | CASSIGGGDTGNQPQHF | TGTGCCAGTAGTATAGGGGGAGGGGACACCGGCAATCAGCCCCAGCATTTT
TRBJ1-1 | few | NA | TRBV5-6 | CASSLRNAEAFF | TGTGCCAGCAGCTTGAGGAATGCTGAAGCTTTCTTT
TRBJ2-5 | NA | NA | TRBV18 | CASSPGQPQETQYF | TGTGCCAGCTCACCAGGGCAGCCCCAAGAGACCCAGTACTTC
TRBJ1-3 | NA | NA | TRBV7-2 | CASSLDTSSGNTIYF | TGTGCCAGCAGTTTGGACACTTCCTCTGGAAACACCATATATTTT
TRBJ1-1 | NA | NA | TRBV7-3 | CASSLTSGGREVRNTEAFF | TGTGCCAGCAGCTTAACATCTGGGGGCAGGGAGGTTCGGAACACTGAAGCTTTCTTT
TRBJ2-5 | once | TRBD2 | TRBV9 | CASSVAPTSGETQYF | TGTGCCAGCAGCGTAGCCCCTACTAGCGGGGAGACCCAGTACTTC
TRBJ2-7 | once | TRBD2 | TRBV6-5 | CASSLAGGPGEQYF | TGTGCCAGCAGCCTAGCGGGAGGGCCCGGCGAGCAGTACTTC
TRBJ1-4 | NA | NA | TRBV7-9 | CASSRTLGTVGEKLFF | TGTGCCAGCAGCCGAACCCTCGGCACAGTAGGTGAAAAACTGTTTTTT
TRBJ2-3 | NA | NA | TRBV18 | CASSPPGQKSTDTQYF | TGTGCCAGCTCACCACCTGGGCAGAAGAGTACAGATACGCAGTATTTT
TRBJ2-1 | NA | TRBD2 | TRBV5-1 | CASSWAAGANNEQFF | TGCGCCAGCAGCTGGGCAGCGGGAGCCAACAATGAGCAGTTCTTC
TRBJ2-7 | NA | NA | TRBV5-4 | CASSFGGSAYEQYF | TGTGCCAGCAGCTTTGGCGGGTCCGCCTACGAGCAGTACTTC
TRBJ1-3 | NA | NA | TRBV6-5 | CASRSDGGPGNTIYF | TGTGCCAGCAGATCAGATGGGGGGCCAGGAAACACCATATATTTT
TRBJ2-7 | NA | NA | TRBV30 | CAWRRPGPTTEQYF | TGTGCCTGGAGACGACCGGGACCGACGACCGAGCAGTACTTC
TRBJ1-1 | NA | NA | TRBV5-1 | CASSLGGSFSNTEAFF | TGCGCCAGCAGCTTGGGGGGCAGCTTTTCGAACACTGAAGCTTTCTTT
TRBJ1-1 | NA | NA | TRBV19 | CASSIWGGHTEAFF | TGTGCCAGTAGTATATGGGGAGGGCACACTGAAGCTTTCTTT
TRBJ1-5 | NA | NA | TRBV10-3 | CAISPRGDQPQHF | TGTGCCATCAGTCCCCGGGGCGATCAGCCCCAGCATTTT
TRBJ2-7 | NA | NA | TRBV10-3 | CAISESTRHEQYF | TGTGCCATCAGTGAGTCGACGCGCCACGAGCAGTACTTC
TRBJ2-3 | few | NA | TRBV13 | CASTAGTPGNTQYF | TGTGCCAGCACCGCCGGGACACCTGGGAATACGCAGTATTTT
TRBJ2-1 | NA | TRBD2 | TRBV18 | CASSSVTEGGLAGGPEQFF | TGTGCCAGCTCATCGGTGACGGAGGGAGGACTAGCGGGAGGACCTGAGCAGTTCTTC
TRBJ2-1 | few | NA | TRBV4-2 | CASSQDPVALQGQFF | TGTGCCAGCAGCCAAGACCCCGTGGCTCTCCAAGGGCAGTTCTTC
TRBJ2-3 | NA | NA | TRBV10-3 | CAISDAGSTDTQYF | TGTGCCATCAGTGATGCGGGGTCCACAGATACGCAGTATTTT